What follows are 12 T cell receptor beta chains derived from one specimen sequenced in a study of blood T cell repertoires in COVID-19. The protocol was immunoSEQ multiplex PCR, while the TCRdb copy is restricted to in-frame clones and leaves out a portion. Here the sample spans 90,000 to 150,000 clones, roughly four fifths being singletons. Sample: peripheral blood. The source of these receptors is a human donor in a cohort sampled during active COVID-19.

The chain uses TRBV30 and TRBJ2-3, with D hard to call. Germline V gene data show CDR1 as GTSNPN and CDR2 as SVGIG (reference sequence). Trimming removed 2 bases at V and 5 bases at J, with 11 bases between. This CDR3 comprises 13 residues. In DNA form, the CDR3 reads TGTGCCTGGAGTCCGCGTTCTGGAGATACGCAGTATTTT. Encoded protein: CAWSPRSGDTQYF.

CDR3 protein: CKPGHGGGYTF. In nucleotides, the CDR3 is TGCAAGCCGGGACACGGAGGTGGCTACACCTTC. This sequence joins TRBV20-1 and TRBJ1-2; a weak D match, TRBD1 (6 bases). The CDR3 is 11 amino acids. The germline V gene has CDR1 DFQATT and CDR2 SNEGSKA (reference sequence).

The chain is built from TRBV20-1 and TRBJ2-5, with 9 bases identical to TRBD2. Trimming at V came to 3 bases and at J to 0 bases, leaving 5 bases not matched to a gene. From germline, CDR1 is DFQATT and CDR2 SNEGSKA (reference sequence). This CDR3 spans 15 amino acids. The CDR3 sequence is CSASLAGGYQETQYF. CDR3 sequence (DNA): TGCAGTGCTAGTCTCGCGGGAGGGTACCAAGAGACCCAGTACTTC.

The V gene is TRBV7-2, the J gene TRBJ1-2; D may be TRBD1 (5 bases). V was trimmed by 0 bases and J by 6 bases, leaving 11 bases between them. The CDR3 length is 14 residues. Looked up from germline, CDR1 is SGHTA and CDR2 is FQGNSA. The CDR3 sequence is CASSLAGGVDGYTF. Written as DNA, the CDR3 is TGTGCCAGCAGCTTAGCGGGGGGGGTGGATGGCTACACCTTC.

The chain carries TRBV5-6 and TRBJ2-5; D remains ambiguous. CDR1 is SGHDT, CDR2 YYEEEE, per germline. The length of the CDR3 is 12 residues. Trimming stripped 2 bases from V and 3 bases from J, with 5 bases between. The CDR3 sequence: CASSLIEETQYF. The CDR3 DNA reads as TGTGCCAGCAGCTTAATCGAAGAGACCCAGTACTTC.

The sample holds a few counts of this clone. The chain joins TRBV7-2 to TRBJ2-7, with 12 nucleotides matching TRBD2. V shed 6 bases, J shed 2 bases, and the junction held 2 bases outside the gene matches. The CDR3 is 14 residues long. Germline CDR1 is SGHTA and CDR2 is FQGNSA. The DNA of the CDR3 is TGTGCCAGCAGGCTAGCGGGGGGGACCTACGAGCAGTACTTC. Amino acids: CASRLAGGTYEQYF.

This chain connects TRBV7-9 to TRBJ2-2; 10 bases map to TRBD2. CDR1 is SEHNR, CDR2 FQNEAQ, per germline (reference sequence). The CDR3 covers 17 residues. V gave up 2 bases and J gave up 7 bases; unmatched junction bases: 10. CDR3 nucleotides: TGTGCCAGCAGCTTAAGGTATAGCGGGGGGTCTGGCGGGGAGCTGTTTTTT. It is translated as CASSLRYSGGSGGELFF.

This sequence joins TRBV7-9 and TRBJ1-5; D gene uncertain. This CDR3 contains 17 residues. V lost 10 bases to trimming and J lost 0 bases, with 22 bases between them. From germline, CDR1 is SEHNR and CDR2 FQNEAQ (reference sequence). This chain's CDR3 is CAIRGRTVAYSNQPQHF. The CDR3 bases are TGTGCCATCCGAGGACGGACCGTAGCGTATAGCAATCAGCCCCAGCATTTT.

The chain links TRBV27 to TRBJ2-3, with D maybe TRBD2 (6 bases). V gave up 0 bases and J gave up 3 bases, with 10 bases separating them. This CDR3 comprises 15 residues. Germline V gene data show CDR1 as MNHEY and CDR2 as SMNVEV (reference sequence). In nucleotides, the CDR3 is TGTGCCAGCAGTTTATCGGAGGGGCAGACAGATACGCAGTATTTT. Translation gives CASSLSEGQTDTQYF.

This sequence joins TRBV7-2 and TRBJ2-5; 14 positions match TRBD2. The CDR3 length is 17 residues. The V and J ends lost 4 bases and 1 base, in that order; junction bases with no gene match: 5. The germline gives CDR1 SGHTA, CDR2 FQGNSA. The chain's CDR3 is CASSSGLAGGFQETQYF. The CDR3 DNA is TGTGCCAGCAGCTCTGGACTAGCGGGAGGTTTCCAAGAGACCCAGTACTTC.

This rearrangement joins TRBV7-9 to TRBJ2-5; a weak D match, TRBD1 (5 bases). The CDR3 runs 14 residues. CDR1 is SEHNR, CDR2 FQNEAQ, per germline (reference sequence). The V end lost 5 bases, the J end lost 7 bases, and 17 bases lay between the germline ends. Here the CDR3 reads CASSPDRVWGTQYF. The CDR3 DNA sequence: TGTGCCAGCAGCCCAGACAGAGTCTGGGGGACCCAGTACTTC.

The chain couples TRBV6-2 or TRBV6-3 to TRBJ2-7; D unresolved. The CDR3 spans 14 residues. Germline-derived CDR1 and CDR2 are MNHEY and SVGEGT. Trimming took off 2 bases at V and 0 bases at J, with 8 bases between the two ends. The CDR3 reads CASSYAVNSYEQYF. CDR3 coding DNA: TGTGCCAGCAGTTACGCGGTTAACTCCTACGAGCAGTACTTC.